This note documents a single T cell receptor beta chain sequence. No antigen is known for it. Isolation recovered at least 6 million PBMCs from every sample. This record comes from a study of blood T cells in healthy people across ages. The study's findings and limits: Naive CD4+ cells and diversity were both higher in long-lived donors than in aged donors.

A sample-barcoded 5' primer and a J-beta primer mix were used in a second PCR of roughly 7 to 12 cycles. The authors tagged each cDNA molecule using a template-switch adaptor with 12 random nucleotides. TCRdb analysed the 5' RACE reads with MiXCR anew, one entry per CDR3 protein. The sample consists of 600,000 to 1,000,000 distinct CDR3 sequences, about 62% of them appearing once. Germline V gene data show CDR1 as MNHEY and CDR2 as SVGAGI. This CDR3 is 17 amino acids long. V dropped 0 bases and J dropped 7 bases, with 16 bases sitting between them. The rearrangement links TRBV6-5 to TRBJ1-6; D may be TRBD1 (5 bases). The specimen was blood. This clonotype was obtained from a young man in good health. The CDR3 sequence: CASSYSPHPTENSPLHF. CDR3 DNA sequence: TGTGCCAGCAGTTACTCACCTCACCCGACAGAGAATTCACCCCTCCACTTT.